This T cell receptor (beta chain) emerged from a study of blood T cell repertoires in COVID-19. Study in general: PBMCs, B-cell-depleted T cells, or T cells were the source of the cDNA or gDNA that made up the material.

The V end was cut by 7 bases, the J end by 4 bases, with 16 bases between. CDR1 is MDHEN and CDR2 is SYDVKM in the germline V gene. The CDR3 spans 14 residues. In the original analysis: Estimated nucleated cell counts came from reference gene primer amplification. Measured with immunoSEQ multiplex PCR; TCRdb has only the in-frame clones, and not every one. For V, J and clone size, that table is used; D and trimming come from the DNA. The sample holds some 150,000 clones; approximately 90% are singletons and the top ten take less than 4%. This sequence was found in a woman between 55 and 75 years old with active COVID-19. Sequencing input: peripheral blood. This sequence joins TRBV28 and TRBJ1-2, with D hard to call. This CDR3 reads CASTKRGLGYGYTF. CDR3 coding DNA: TGTGCCAGCACTAAACGGGGTTTGGGCTATGGCTACACCTTC.